These 8 T cell receptor beta chains share one sample of origin, sequenced in a study of cytomegalovirus exposure and HLA in healthy donors. PCR involved 60 Vbeta and 13 Jbeta primers. Sequencing was performed with immunoSEQ multiplex PCR; in TCRdb, only in-frame clones are kept and a portion is missing. The sample comprises hundreds of thousands of clones, roughly 80% of which are singletons, and approximately 6% rests with the top ten. The sample taken for sequencing was PBMCs. These receptors were obtained from a man aged 35 to 55 in good health and CMV-seropositive.

The chain couples TRBV5-8 to TRBJ2-4; TRBD1 aligns across 9 bases. Germline V CDR1 and CDR2: SGHTS, YDEGEE. V was pared by 1 base and J by 4 bases, with 6 bases of the junction left unmatched. The CDR3 is 16 amino acids. The chain's CDR3 is CASSLWVGTGKNIQYF. The DNA for the CDR3 is TGTGCCAGCAGCTTGTGGGTCGGGACAGGGAAAAACATTCAGTACTTC.

J is TRBJ2-7 and V is TRBV4-1; 8 positions agree with TRBD2. This CDR3 spans 16 amino acids. CDR1 is MGHRA and CDR2 is YSYEKL in the germline V gene. V lost 1 base, J lost 3 bases, and 8 bases stayed unmatched. CDR3 sequence: CASSQVTGGGYYEQYF. DNA for the CDR3: TGCGCCAGCAGCCAAGTCACGGGAGGGGGGTACTACGAGCAGTACTTC.

The gene calls are TRBV11-3 and TRBJ2-1; D possibly corresponds to TRBD1 (6 bases). The germline gives CDR1 SGHNT, CDR2 YENEEA. The CDR3 length is 17 residues. Trimming left V 1 base short and J 4 bases short, with 17 bases between. The CDR3 protein is CASSLVQGLGDYNEQFF. DNA of the CDR3: TGTGCCAGCAGCTTAGTACAGGGATTGGGGGATTACAATGAGCAGTTCTTC.

V is TRBV6-1 and J is TRBJ2-7, with 8 bases matching TRBD1. Per the germline V gene, CDR1 is MNHNS and CDR2 is SASEGT. V lost 11 bases and J lost 7; bases outside the gene matches: 13. The CDR3 length is 13 residues. In nucleotides, the CDR3 is TGTGCCTGCACTGTCCAGGGGGCAGGTGAGCAGTACGTC. It specifies CACTVQGAGEQYV.

The chain carries TRBV5-1 and TRBJ2-5; unclear D gene. The DNA end favors TRBJ2-7, so the J call may be wrong. CDR3 length equals 13 residues. Germline assignment: CDR1 SGHRS and CDR2 YFSETQ. The CDR3 here is CASSLVDSYEQYF. The CDR3 coding sequence is TGCGCCAGCAGCTTGGTCGACTCCTACGAGCAGTACTTC.

The rearrangement uses TRBV2 and TRBJ2-5; TRBD2 matches 9 bases. Germline CDR1 is SNHLY and CDR2 is FYNNEI. This CDR3 comprises 16 residues. Unmatched junction bases numbered 6, after V lost 4 bases and J lost 0 bases. The DNA for the CDR3 is TGTGCCAGCAGTGTCCCACTAGCGGGTGACCAAGAGACCCAGTACTTC. Translation: CASSVPLAGDQETQYF. The whole variable domain, filled in from reference TRBV2 and TRBJ2-5, reads EPEVTQTPSHQVTQMGQEVILRCVPISNHLYFYWYRQILGQKVEFLVSFYNNEISEKSEIFDDQFSVERPDGSNFTLKIRSTKLEDSAMYFCASSVPLAGDQETQYFGPGTRLLVL.

This chain uses TRBV5-6 with TRBJ2-5; TRBD2 agrees at 8 bases. Germline V lookup: CDR1 SGHDT, CDR2 YYEEEE. After removal of 0 bases from V and 5 bases from J, the junction contained 6 bases not matched to a gene. This CDR3 is built from 15 residues. CDR3 amino acids: CASSLDGTSFETQYF. The CDR3 region has the DNA TGTGCCAGCAGCTTGGACGGGACTAGTTTCGAGACCCAGTACTTC.

J is TRBJ2-1 and V is TRBV14; the match to TRBD1 covers 7 bases. From germline, CDR1 is SGHDN and CDR2 FVKESK. This CDR3 region has 17 residues. Trimming cost V 4 bases and J 5 bases; bases outside gene matches: 14. The CDR3 sequence is CASSPDRATLRDNEQFF. CDR3 nucleotide sequence: TGTGCCAGCAGCCCTGACAGGGCTACCCTTCGTGACAATGAGCAGTTCTTC.